This TCR beta chain was sequenced in a study of identical twins. Findings of the study overall: Alpha sequences that were out-of-frame and twin-shared showed an excess of low generation probability. Abundant cord blood beta clonotypes carried fewer insertions; memory repertoires showed none.

About this clonotype: Its antigen is unidentified.

The CDR3 has 16 amino acids. Trimming pared 5 bases from V and 3 bases from J, leaving 20 bases between. Germline V lookup: CDR1 SGHVS, CDR2 FQNEAQ. One entry per CDR3 protein, called by TCRdb with MiXCR from the 5' RACE reads. The profile shows hundreds of thousands of distinct CDR3 sequences, about 20% of them singletons. This same sample was also part of a study on T cells expressing NK-cell markers. From that report: It was from sorted CD3+CD56+NKG2C+, CD3+CD56+NKG2C- and CD3+CD56-NKG2C+ T cells that TCR beta repertoires came.

This TCR derives from a woman aged 18 to 35 in good health. The chain carries TRBV7-8 and TRBJ2-7; TRBD1 is a possible D gene (5 bases). What was sequenced was PBMCs. This chain's CDR3 is CASSTTWGSGVYEQYF. CDR3 in DNA: TGTGCCAGCAGCACAACTTGGGGCAGTGGGGTCTACGAGCAGTACTTC.